One T cell receptor beta chain is described in this entry. The sample is drawn from a study of PD-1 blockade in classical Hodgkin lymphoma. The method was immunoSEQ multiplex PCR; TCRdb's version includes in-frame clones alone and lacks a portion of them. The sample yields more than 30,000 clones, about 80% seen once. Time point defined: cycle 4 day 1 (C4D1), after about 6 weeks of nivolumab. Autologous stem cell transplantation was followed by relapse in every patient, and brentuximab vedotin exposure varied. Trimming stripped 0 bases from V and 4 bases from J, with 10 bases between. The CDR3 totals 13 residues. CDR1 GTSNPN and CDR2 SVGIG come from the germline V gene (reference sequence).

The receptor was isolated from a human donor with classical Hodgkin lymphoma. This chain joins TRBV30 and TRBJ2-7; D call uncertain. The material was peripheral blood mononuclear cells (PBMCs), obtained before the fourth cycle of nivolumab. CDR3 DNA: TGTGCCTGGAGTGTATCCGATTGGTACGAGCAGTACTTC. It codes for CAWSVSDWYEQYF.